The 8 T cell receptor beta chains below all came from one sample that was sequenced in a study of cytomegalovirus exposure and HLA in healthy donors. The PCR ran on 60 Vbeta and 13 Jbeta primers. TCRdb keeps only in-frame clones here, not all; method: immunoSEQ multiplex PCR. The profile shows 310,000 or so clones, around 90% of them singletons. The sequenced sample was PBMCs. These receptors were collected from a woman aged 18-35 years in good health and CMV-seronegative.

The rearrangement joins TRBV18 to TRBJ2-2, with a possible D match to TRBD1 (5 bases). Looked up from germline, CDR1 is KGHSH and CDR2 is LQKENI. The ends were cut back, 3 bases at V and 1 base at J, with 6 bases in the middle. The CDR3 runs 14 residues. CDR3 sequence (DNA): TGTGCCAGCTCACCCGACAGGAACACCGGGGAGCTGTTTTTT. Translating gives CASSPDRNTGELFF.

This clone was seen only a few times. The chain couples TRBV5-4 to TRBJ1-4; TRBD1 matches 11 bases. Germline V gene data show CDR1 as SGHNT and CDR2 as YYREEE (reference sequence). CDR3 length: 16 amino acids. The junction had 7 bases not matched to a gene; V was cut back by 4 bases and J by 5 bases. CDR3 nucleotides: TGTGCCAGCAGCCTCCGGGGACAGGGGGGAAATGAAAAACTGTTTTTT. This encodes CASSLRGQGGNEKLFF.

The V and J genes are TRBV29-1 and TRBJ2-4; 8 positions agree with TRBD1. This CDR3 has 13 amino acids. The ends lost 7 bases at V and 7 bases at J; junction bases unmatched: 9. Per the germline V gene, CDR1 is SQVTM and CDR2 is ANQGSEA. The CDR3 coding sequence is TGCAGCGGAGAGGACAGGGTGGGGAACATTCAGTACTTC. Translation gives CSGEDRVGNIQYF.

This clone appeared a single time. The chain couples TRBV27 to TRBJ2-7, with no clear D. Trimming removed 0 bases from V and 5 bases from J, with 8 bases in between. Germline V gene sequence: CDR1 MNHEY, CDR2 SMNVEV (reference sequence). CDR3 length: 13 amino acids. In DNA, the CDR3 is TGTGCCAGCAGTTTATCACTGGTCGACGAGCAGTACTTC. It specifies CASSLSLVDEQYF.

This chain links TRBV25-1 with TRBJ2-1, with 13 bases identical to TRBD2. Germline CDR1 is MGHDK and CDR2 is SYGVNS. The CDR3 has 18 residues. The junction had 12 bases not matched to a gene; V was cut back by 3 bases and J by 7 bases. CDR3 protein: CASSDSVTSGGVWNEQFF. The CDR3 bases are TGTGCCAGCAGTGACTCCGTAACTAGCGGGGGGGTCTGGAATGAGCAGTTCTTC.

The chain uses TRBV19 and TRBJ1-5, with unresolved D. V was clipped by 7 bases and J by 1 base, with 11 bases between them. The germline V gene encodes CDR1 LNHDA and CDR2 SQIVND (reference sequence). This CDR3 comprises 14 residues. The CDR3 DNA sequence: TGTGCCAGTACCCCATCAAGCAGCAATCAGCCCCAGCATTTT. Encoded protein: CASTPSSSNQPQHF. The variable domain in full, completed from reference TRBV19 and TRBJ1-5, reads DGGITQSPKYLFRKEGQNVTLSCEQNLNHDAMYWYRQDPGQGLRLIYYSQIVNDFQKGDIAEGYSVSREKKESFPLTVTSAQKNPTAFYLCASTPSSSNQPQHFGDGTRLSIL.

The chain couples TRBV10-3 to TRBJ2-5; the match to TRBD1 covers 9 bases. The J call is in doubt because the DNA end fits TRBJ2-7 better. This CDR3 has 15 amino acids. In germline, CDR1 is ENHRY, CDR2 SYGVKD. CDR3 amino acids: CATRSGTGISYEQYF. The CDR3 DNA follows: TGTGCCACCAGATCCGGGACAGGGATATCCTACGAGCAGTACTTC.

V usage is TRBV15 and J usage is TRBJ2-1, with TRBD2 identical over 8 bases. The V and J ends lost 0 bases and 4 bases, in that order; junction bases with no gene match: 2. Germline CDR1 and CDR2: LNHNV and YYDKDF (reference sequence). The CDR3 has 15 amino acids. The CDR3: CATSRERGVYNEQFF. The DNA of the CDR3 is TGTGCCACCAGCAGAGAGCGGGGGGTTTACAATGAGCAGTTCTTC.